Here is one T cell receptor beta chain with its context. Clones were sequenced by immunoSEQ multiplex PCR, and TCRdb holds only the in-frame ones, with some missing. Here the sample spans over 110,000 clones, about 80% being singletons. This entry belongs to a study of blood T cell repertoires in COVID-19. Germline V gives CDR1 KGHSH, CDR2 LQKENI. This CDR3 is 17 amino acids long. Losses at the gene ends were 6 bases for V and 7 bases for J; bases not matched to a gene: 14. This chain joins TRBV18 and TRBJ1-4; 10 bases are a match to TRBD1. This TCR was sampled from a man aged 55 to 70 with acute or convalescent COVID-19. The material sequenced was peripheral blood. CDR3 bases: TGTGCCAGCTCCCCTAAACCACTGACAGGGGGCATTGAAAAACTGTTTTTT. Encoded protein: CASSPKPLTGGIEKLFF.